These 24 T cell receptor beta chains came from one sample sequenced in a study of T cells in localized non-small cell lung cancer. Data came from immunoSEQ multiplex PCR; TCRdb stores just in-frame clones and leaves some out. The data show 50,000 to 70,000 clones, about four fifths seen once. Sample: PBMCs, taken before any cancer treatment. Receptors were obtained from a man aged 40 to 70 with stage II lung adenocarcinoma.

The sample holds a few counts of this clone. In DNA form, the CDR3 reads TGTGCCAGCAGCTCAGGATCTCGCGTGCAGTACTTC. This codes for CASSSGSRVQYF. The chain couples TRBV6-1 to TRBJ2-7; D ambiguous. CDR1 and CDR2 from the germline V gene are MNHNS and SASEGT. The CDR3 runs 12 residues. Trimming left V 6 bases short and J 9 bases short, with 15 bases between.

The chain couples TRBV11-2 to TRBJ1-2; D is unclear. This CDR3 comprises 14 residues. Germline CDR1 reads SGHAT; CDR2 reads FQNNGV. The V and J ends lost 1 base and 6 bases respectively, with 12 bases between them. CDR3 in DNA: TGTGCCAGCAGCTTAGGAAGAGGGCCAAATGGCTACACCTTC. Encoded protein: CASSLGRGPNGYTF.

The rearrangement uses TRBV4-3 and TRBJ1-2; maybe TRBD1 (5 bases). From germline, CDR1 is LGHNA and CDR2 YSLEER. This CDR3 spans 14 amino acids. Between the trimmed V and J ends, which lost 0 bases and 8 bases, there was a span of 13 bases. The CDR3 loop reads CASSQEGTSGGYTF. As DNA, the CDR3 is TGCGCCAGCAGCCAAGAGGGGACGTCTGGCGGCTACACCTTC.

This chain connects TRBV5-4 to TRBJ2-1; D is ambiguous. The CDR3 runs to 15 residues. V was shortened by 0 bases and J by 1 base, with 8 bases between the two germline ends. CDR1 is SGHNT and CDR2 is YYREEE in the germline V gene (reference sequence). The CDR3 DNA reads as TGTGCCAGCAGCTTGGACAGCCTATCCTACAATGAGCAGTTCTTC. Encoded protein: CASSLDSLSYNEQFF. Variable domain in full (rest from reference TRBV5-4 and TRBJ2-1): ETGVTQSPTHLIKTRGQQVTLRCSSQSGHNTVSWYQQALGQGPQFIFQYYREEENGRGNFPPRFSGLQFPNYSSELNVNALELDDSALYLCASSLDSLSYNEQFFGPGTRLTVL.

The chain carries TRBV12-5 and TRBJ2-2; 8 bases match TRBD1. The CDR3 has 17 residues. The V gene's germline CDR1 is LGHNT and CDR2 FRNRAP. V was pared by 4 bases and J by 3 bases, with 10 bases of the junction left unmatched. CDR3 loop: CASGYGTIQGDTGELFF. Here the CDR3 DNA reads TGTGCTAGTGGTTACGGAACCATACAGGGGGACACCGGGGAGCTGTTTTTT.

As to this clone: One end of the junction does not line up with germline, which may come from a read error. The V and J genes are TRBV2 and TRBJ2-3; D uncertain. The CDR3 length is 12 residues. Germline V CDR1 and CDR2: SNHLY, FYNNEI. The CDR3 DNA reads as TGTGCCAGTAGTGACTGGAATGATACGCAGTATTTT. Translation: CASSDWNDTQYF.

There are a few counts of this clone. The rearrangement links TRBV19 to TRBJ1-1; D unclear. V shed 1 base and J shed 1 base, with 4 bases lying between them. The CDR3 is 13 amino acids. Looked up from germline, CDR1 is LNHDA and CDR2 is SQIVND (reference sequence). The CDR3 sequence is CASSIGSNTEAFF. CDR3 bases: TGTGCCAGTAGTATAGGGTCGAACACTGAAGCTTTCTTT.

The chain couples TRBV5-8 to TRBJ2-7; 10 bases line up with TRBD1. Germline assignment: CDR1 SGHTS and CDR2 YDEGEE. Losses at the gene ends were 4 bases for V and 4 bases for J; bases not matched to a gene: 5. The CDR3 totals 14 residues. The CDR3 sequence is CASSDDRGRYEQYF. CDR3 sequence (DNA): TGTGCCAGCAGCGACGACAGGGGGCGGTACGAGCAGTACTTC.

The sample holds a few counts of this clone. V and J are TRBV4-3 and TRBJ2-2; possibly TRBD1 for D (6 bases). Germline values: CDR1 LGHNA, CDR2 YSLEER. CDR3 length: 18 residues. Trimming shortened V by 1 base and J by 0 bases, and 15 bases separated the two germline ends. CDR3 in amino acids: CASSQGPPGQTNTGELFF. CDR3 bases: TGCGCCAGCAGCCAAGGGCCCCCGGGACAAACGAACACCGGGGAGCTGTTTTTT.

The V gene is TRBV19, the J gene TRBJ1-2; no definite D call. The V gene lost 6 bases and the J gene lost 1 base, with 3 bases spanning the gap. The V gene's germline CDR1 is LNHDA and CDR2 SQIVND (reference sequence). The CDR3 totals 11 residues. CDR3 coding DNA: TGTGCCAGTAGGGGTAACTATGGCTACACCTTC. Translation gives CASRGNYGYTF. The variable domain in full, with the rest retrieved from reference TRBV19 and TRBJ1-2, is DGGITQSPKYLFRKEGQNVTLSCEQNLNHDAMYWYRQDPGQGLRLIYYSQIVNDFQKGDIAEGYSVSREKKESFPLTVTSAQKNPTAFYLCASRGNYGYTFGSGTRLTVV.

The chain employs TRBV11-3 and TRBJ2-3; weak D call: TRBD2 (5 bases). Germline lookup yields CDR1 SGHNT and CDR2 YENEEA. The CDR3 spans 16 residues. The V end lost 5 bases, the J end lost 5 bases, and 20 bases lay between the germline ends. CDR3 sequence reads: CASSLTLGLTGDTQYF. The CDR3 DNA is TGTGCCAGCAGCCTTACTCTTGGACTCACTGGAGATACGCAGTATTTT.

The V call is TRBV2, the J call TRBJ2-2; 7 bases are shared with TRBD1. V shed 6 bases, J shed 5 bases, and the junction held 9 bases outside the gene matches. CDR3 length: 15 amino acids. Germline V gene data show CDR1 as SNHLY and CDR2 as FYNNEI. The CDR3 nucleotides are TGTGCCAGCAGAGGATGGGACAGCGCAACCGGGGAGCTGTTTTTT. Translation gives CASRGWDSATGELFF.

This chain links TRBV5-6 with TRBJ2-6; maybe TRBD2 (5 bases). This CDR3 contains 15 residues. Germline V gives CDR1 SGHDT, CDR2 YYEEEE. With 4 bases removed from V and 0 bases from J, the gap between germline ends came to 8 bases. Written as DNA, the CDR3 is TGTGCCAGCAGCCGGGGATTCTCTGGGGCCAACGTCCTGACTTTC. This gives the protein CASSRGFSGANVLTF.

The V call is TRBV6-1, the J call TRBJ2-7; D call uncertain. Trimming took 4 bases from V and 2 from J, leaving 18 bases between them. CDR1 and CDR2 from the germline V gene are MNHNS and SASEGT. This CDR3 spans 16 amino acids. The CDR3 sequence is CASSARASFTTYEQYF. CDR3 DNA: TGTGCCAGCAGTGCCCGGGCGAGTTTTACTACCTACGAGCAGTACTTC.

CDR3 in amino acids: CASSDMTGTSGRNEQFF. The CDR3 DNA reads TGCGCCAGCAGTGATATGACGGGGACTAGCGGGAGAAATGAGCAGTTCTTC. This chain uses TRBV10-1 with TRBJ2-1, with 14 bases fitting TRBD2. Trimming cost V 3 bases and J 7 bases; bases outside gene matches: 8. The CDR3 is made up of 17 amino acids. Germline V gene sequence: CDR1 WNHNN, CDR2 SYGVQD (reference sequence).

The V and J genes are TRBV29-1 and TRBJ2-5; 7 nucleotides match TRBD2. Germline CDR1 is SQVTM and CDR2 is ANQGSEA. The V segment lost 2 bases and the J segment 9 bases; nucleotides outside the gene matches: 15. This CDR3 contains 15 residues. The DNA for the CDR3 is TGCAGCGTTGAATTAGTCTCGGTGCGGGAGCGGGCCCAGTACTTC. It encodes CSVELVSVRERAQYF.

The chain uses TRBV5-6 and TRBJ2-5; no firm D call. Germline CDR1 SGHDT, CDR2 YYEEEE. This CDR3 region has 14 residues. Between the trimmed V and J ends, which lost 1 base and 3 bases, there was a span of 10 bases. Here the CDR3 reads CASSLLGEKETQYF. CDR3 bases: TGTGCCAGCAGCTTGCTAGGCGAAAAAGAGACCCAGTACTTC.

This sequence joins TRBV25-1 and TRBJ2-2; D is unresolved. V dropped 1 base and J dropped 3 bases, with 6 bases sitting between them. The CDR3 totals 14 residues. The germline gives CDR1 MGHDK, CDR2 SYGVNS. The CDR3: CASSELVDTGELFF. The DNA of the CDR3 is TGTGCCAGCAGTGAATTAGTTGACACCGGGGAGCTGTTTTTT.

The rearrangement uses TRBV6-5 and TRBJ2-5; D might be TRBD2 (7 bases). This CDR3 contains 15 residues. Trimming cost V 0 bases and J 4 bases, with 12 bases left between them. Germline values: CDR1 MNHEY, CDR2 SVGAGI. The CDR3 here is CASSYSGGGLETQYF. The CDR3, as DNA: TGTGCCAGCAGTTACTCAGGGGGGGGGTTAGAGACCCAGTACTTC.

The chain carries TRBV2 and TRBJ2-7; 9 bases map to TRBD2. The germline gives CDR1 SNHLY, CDR2 FYNNEI. V was clipped by 3 bases and J by 6 bases; unmatched bases: 6. CDR3 length: 14 amino acids. DNA for the CDR3: TGTGCCAGCAGTGATGTGGTAGCGGGAGTCGAGCAGTACTTC. Protein sequence: CASSDVVAGVEQYF.

This clone appeared a single time. The chain recombines TRBV9 with TRBJ2-7; no clear D. The germline V and J ends were trimmed by 2 bases and 5 bases, with 14 bases remaining between them. The CDR3 extends over 14 amino acids. The germline CDR1 and CDR2 sequences are SGDLS and YYNGEE. The CDR3 nucleotides are TGTGCCAGCAGCGTGCGGCCCAATGACGACGAGCAGTACTTC. It translates to CASSVRPNDDEQYF.

The genes are TRBV4-2 and TRBJ1-4, with D uncertain. This CDR3 region has 14 residues. The V gene's germline CDR1 is LGHNA and CDR2 YNFKEQ. The germline V and J ends were trimmed by 4 bases and 8 bases, with 14 bases remaining between them. The CDR3, as DNA: TGTGCCAGCAGCCCCTTCAACGGGGTAGAAAAACTGTTTTTT. As protein: CASSPFNGVEKLFF.

The chain couples TRBV30 to TRBJ2-1; D is possibly TRBD2 (6 bases). Germline CDR1 and CDR2: GTSNPN and SVGIG (reference sequence). V dropped 2 bases and J dropped 6 bases, with 17 bases sitting between them. This CDR3 has 15 amino acids. The DNA of the CDR3 is TGTGCCTGGAGTTTAAGTTGGATTAGCGGCAATGAGCAGTTCTTC. Its translation: CAWSLSWISGNEQFF.

The chain has TRBV11-3 and TRBJ2-7; 10 nucleotides match TRBD2. V lost 3 bases, J lost 3 bases, and 5 bases stayed unmatched. The CDR3 loop spans 15 amino acids. Germline V gene lookup returns CDR1 SGHNT and CDR2 YENEEA. Here the CDR3 DNA reads TGTGCCAGCAGCTTTTTGCTAGCGGGAGTCTACGAGCAGTACTTC. Protein product: CASSFLLAGVYEQYF.